One and the same sample provided the 18 T cell receptor beta chains below, sequenced in a study of T-cell memory formation after mild COVID-19 (dated by TCRdb to the early 2020s). The library was obtained by 5' RACE. The data were produced on an Illumina NovaSeq 6000. In-frame beta chains were kept once TCRdb had trimmed the public reads at Q25 with fastp and called clones with MiXCR. Rows are combined by CDR3 protein, so each entry shows the most common genes and DNA. The sample table records about 620,000 distinct CDR3 sequences; more than 15% of these occur just once. The ten largest clones add up to about 11% of the sample. The specimen was PBMCs or a T cell subset sorted from them (not recorded which). The receptors were gathered from an adult woman who had mild COVID-19 (a few samples of this study predate the infection). The sample titles of this study are shuffled in the database, so cell type and time point are left out; the donor was told from shared clones.

The V gene is TRBV27, the J gene TRBJ1-2; the D gene is possibly TRBD1 (6 bases). Germline CDR1 is MNHEY and CDR2 is SMNVEV (reference sequence). The CDR3 has 11 residues. Trimming took off 8 bases at V and 8 bases at J, with 12 bases between the two ends. This CDR3 reads CASGTGRGYTF. The CDR3 bases are TGTGCCAGCGGTACAGGGAGGGGCTACACCTTC.

This chain links TRBV7-3 with TRBJ2-5; TRBD2 agrees at 7 bases. The CDR3 covers 13 residues. The germline V gene has CDR1 SGHTA and CDR2 FQGTGA. V lost 5 bases to trimming and J lost 9 bases; unmatched junction nucleotides: 9. The CDR3 nucleotides are TGTGCCAGCAGCCGCGGACTAGGGATGTCCCAGTACTTC. Protein: CASSRGLGMSQYF.

This clonotype was observed a handful of times. The chain links TRBV9 to TRBJ2-2, with 11 bases identical to TRBD2. This CDR3 region has 15 residues. The germline V gene encodes CDR1 SGDLS and CDR2 YYNGEE. Trimming at V came to 2 bases and at J to 6 bases, leaving 3 bases not matched to a gene. The CDR3, as DNA: TGTGCCAGCAGCGTTAGCGGGAGGGCCGCCGGGGAGCTGTTTTTT. Translation gives CASSVSGRAAGELFF. The complete variable domain, with remaining parts taken from reference TRBV9 and TRBJ2-2, reads DSGVTQTPKHLITATGQRVTLRCSPRSGDLSVYWYQQSLDQGLQFLIQYYNGEERAKGNILERFSAQQFPDLHSELNLSSLELGDSALYFCASSVSGRAAGELFFGEGSRLTVL.

This clonotype was seen only a few times. Written as DNA, the CDR3 is TGTGCCAGCAGTTACTCGGGGGACAGGACCTACGAGCAGTACTTC. Its translation is CASSYSGDRTYEQYF. The J gene is TRBJ2-7, the V gene TRBV6-5; 8 nucleotides match TRBD1. From germline, CDR1 is MNHEY and CDR2 SVGAGI. With V trimmed by 0 bases and J by 2 bases, 3 bases remained unmatched. This CDR3 is built from 15 residues.

V and J are TRBV28 and TRBJ2-7; D tentatively fits TRBD1 or TRBD2 (5 bases each). With 6 bases removed from V and 0 bases from J, the gap between germline ends came to 15 bases. The CDR3 is 15 amino acids. Germline assignment: CDR1 MDHEN and CDR2 SYDVKM. CDR3 coding DNA: TGTGCCAGCAGGCAGACCGGGGCAAACTCCTACGAGCAGTACTTC. Translation: CASRQTGANSYEQYF.

This clonotype was seen a handful of times. The chain employs TRBV11-1 and TRBJ2-3; D is unclear. This CDR3 has 13 amino acids. In germline, CDR1 is SGHAT, CDR2 FQDESV (reference sequence). V lost 5 bases and J 5 bases, leaving 11 bases between the germline ends. In DNA, the CDR3 is TGTGCCAGCAGCCCCGTAGGTGAAGATACGCAGTATTTT. It codes for CASSPVGEDTQYF.

This clonotype appeared a few times. This chain connects TRBV12-3 or TRBV12-4 to TRBJ2-3; 10 nucleotides match TRBD2. This CDR3 contains 16 residues. The ends lost 5 bases at V and 6 bases at J; junction bases unmatched: 11. The CDR3 protein is CASSPGVAGGLDTQYF. In nucleotides, the CDR3 is TGTGCCAGCAGTCCCGGGGTAGCGGGAGGTTTGGATACGCAGTATTTT.

The chain combines TRBV4-3 with TRBJ2-1; 11 nucleotides agree with TRBD2. CDR3 length: 17 amino acids. Germline loops: CDR1 LGHNA, CDR2 YSLEER. The ends lost 0 bases at V and 6 bases at J; junction bases unmatched: 7. The CDR3 coding sequence is TGCGCCAGCAGCCAAGATCGGGCTAGCGGGAGGAGCAATGAGCAGTTCTTC. This codes for CASSQDRASGRSNEQFF.

V usage is TRBV6-5 and J usage is TRBJ1-1; unclear D gene. CDR1 and CDR2 (germline): MNHEY, SVGAGI. Trimming cost V 6 bases and J 3 bases, with 20 bases left between them. The length of the CDR3 is 16 residues. This CDR3 is CASSQRIERWDTEAFF. The CDR3 region has the DNA TGTGCCAGCAGCCAGAGAATAGAGCGGTGGGACACTGAAGCTTTCTTT.

The chain carries TRBV12-3 or TRBV12-4 and TRBJ1-1; D gene uncertain. Trimming pared 6 bases from V and 0 bases from J, leaving 17 bases between. The CDR3 is 16 residues long. The DNA of the CDR3 is TGTGCCAGCAGCGTACAAATCGGACGGATGAACACTGAAGCTTTCTTT. Translation: CASSVQIGRMNTEAFF.

The chain has TRBV5-6 and TRBJ1-1, with D unresolved. Trimming took 1 base from V and 3 from J, leaving 7 bases between them. Germline loops: CDR1 SGHDT, CDR2 YYEEEE. The CDR3 runs 13 residues. The CDR3 here is CASSLYSDTEAFF. CDR3 DNA: TGTGCCAGCAGCTTGTATTCGGACACTGAAGCTTTCTTT.

V and J are TRBV12-3 or TRBV12-4 and TRBJ2-1; a possible D gene is TRBD1 (5 bases). This CDR3 is 17 amino acids long. The ends were cut back, 3 bases at V and 3 bases at J, with 18 bases in the middle. In nucleotides, the CDR3 is TGTGCCAGCAGTTTCGTTGGGGTACGTAGGGGCTACAATGAGCAGTTCTTC. Protein product: CASSFVGVRRGYNEQFF.

The chain has TRBV20-1 and TRBJ2-7; 7 bases match TRBD1. Trimming took 4 bases from V and 3 from J; bases not matched to a gene: 15. The germline gives CDR1 DFQATT, CDR2 SNEGSKA (reference sequence). This CDR3 is 16 amino acids long. The CDR3 DNA follows: TGCAGTGCTACAATACAGAAGGACAGGCGACGCTACGAGCAGTACTTC. This sequence encodes CSATIQKDRRRYEQYF.

This chain connects TRBV9 to TRBJ2-1, with D tentatively TRBD1 (6 bases). This CDR3 has 16 residues. Trimming took off 3 bases at V and 0 bases at J, with 13 bases between the two ends. From germline, CDR1 is SGDLS and CDR2 YYNGEE. The CDR3 DNA follows: TGTGCCAGCAGCGGGGGACATCGGAGCTCCTACAATGAGCAGTTCTTC. It translates to CASSGGHRSSYNEQFF. The full variable domain, in which reference TRBV9 and TRBJ2-1 provide the parts outside the CDR3, is DSGVTQTPKHLITATGQRVTLRCSPRSGDLSVYWYQQSLDQGLQFLIQYYNGEERAKGNILERFSAQQFPDLHSELNLSSLELGDSALYFCASSGGHRSSYNEQFFGPGTRLTVL.

This clonotype appeared a few times. The chain has TRBV12-3 or TRBV12-4 and TRBJ2-1; TRBD2 agrees at 12 bases. Germline trimming cut 7 bases from V and 7 bases from J; bases unmatched to any gene: 8. This CDR3 is 15 amino acids long. Here the CDR3 reads CASTQTSGSRNEQFF. The CDR3 region has the DNA TGTGCCAGCACCCAGACTAGCGGGAGTCGTAATGAGCAGTTCTTC.

This rearrangement joins TRBV2 to TRBJ2-4; D unresolved. CDR1 SNHLY and CDR2 FYNNEI come from the germline V gene. The CDR3 loop spans 13 amino acids. Trimming took 4 bases from V and 10 from J, leaving 14 bases between them. The CDR3 protein is CASSVDPSGIQYF. The CDR3 coding sequence is TGTGCCAGCAGTGTAGACCCCTCTGGTATTCAGTACTTC.

This clonotype has only one observation. The CDR3 is CSVEGYGQGFTDTQYF. The CDR3 DNA follows: TGCAGCGTTGAAGGCTACGGACAGGGGTTTACAGATACGCAGTATTTT. The chain carries TRBV29-1 and TRBJ2-3, with 9 bases that match TRBD1. Germline V gene sequence: CDR1 SQVTM, CDR2 ANQGSEA. This CDR3 comprises 16 residues. The V gene end was trimmed by 1 base and the J gene end by 3 bases; junction bases not matched to a gene: 8.

The table lists this clonotype with a few counts. This rearrangement joins TRBV5-6 to TRBJ2-5; 12 nucleotides agree with TRBD1. Germline trimming cut 3 bases from V and 5 bases from J; bases unmatched to any gene: 8. CDR1 and CDR2 from the germline V gene are SGHDT and YYEEEE. CDR3 length: 16 residues. The CDR3 spells CASSYLGTGGRETQYF. The CDR3 DNA follows: TGTGCCAGCAGCTACCTAGGGACAGGGGGCAGGGAGACCCAGTACTTC.